The 4 T cell receptor beta chains listed next were all sequenced from one sample in a study of T cell clonality in common variable immunodeficiency. Here immunoSEQ multiplex PCR was the method, and the copy in TCRdb shows in-frame clones only, minus some. The sample has 35,000 to 45,000 clones, none seen only once. Sequencing was carried out using peripheral blood mononuclear cells. Receptors were obtained from a person aged 18-70 years in good health.

This clone was counted ten times or more. The read is 3 residues too short to cover the CDR3 end, so that end is filled in from the germline J gene. The V gene is TRBV30, the J gene TRBJ1-3; D gene uncertain. The CDR3 loop spans 13 amino acids. Germline V gene data show CDR1 as GTSNPN and CDR2 as SVGIG (reference sequence). V lost 4 bases and J 0 bases, leaving 7 bases between the germline ends. The CDR3 sequence: CAWIPFSGNTIYF. CDR3 bases read: TGTGCCTGGATTCCATTCTCTGGAAACACC.

Regarding this clone: The sequenced fragment ends 3 residues before the CDR3 boundary, so the rest is inferred from the germline J gene. The J gene is TRBJ1-2, the V gene TRBV7-2; no definite D call. CDR1 is SGHTA and CDR2 is FQGNSA in the germline V gene. The CDR3 is made up of 15 amino acids. CDR3 bases read: TGTGCCAGCAGCCCCCCCCGCGGGGTAACCTACGAC. Residues: CASSPPRGVTYD. The CDR3 in its entirety is CASSPPRGVTYDYTF.

This clone has ten or more counts. The read ends 3 residues early relative to the CDR3; the germline J gene fills the gap. The V gene is TRBV19, the J gene TRBJ2-5, with 14 bases that match TRBD2. Germline V gene data show CDR1 as LNHDA and CDR2 as SQIVND (reference sequence). The CDR3 has 16 amino acids. The V and J ends lost 5 bases and 1 base, in that order; junction bases with no gene match: 3. Incomplete CDR3 DNA: TGTGCCAGTAGTGCGGGACTAGCGGGGGTCCAAGAGACC. This translates into CASSAGLAGVQET. The whole CDR3 sequence reads CASSAGLAGVQETQYF.

The sample holds many counts of this clone. The CDR3 end lies 3 residues beyond the end of the read and is filled in from the germline J gene. V and J are TRBV7-2 and TRBJ1-2; 9 bases align to TRBD1. Germline-derived CDR1 and CDR2 are SGHTA and FQGNSA. The CDR3 spans 15 residues. The sequenced part of the CDR3 DNA is TGTGCCAGCAGCTTAGCGGGGGGACAGGGTTGGGGC. It yields the protein CASSLAGGQGWG. The complete CDR3 protein is CASSLAGGQGWGYTF.